The clone carrying this T cell receptor beta chain was counted once. Its matching antigen is unknown. Using immunoSEQ multiplex PCR, the repertoire was profiled, and TCRdb retains in-frame clones only, with some absent. The repertoire has about 150,000 clones, around 90% of them found once; the top ten carry 4%. The sample comes from a study of T cell responses to AZD1222 COVID-19 vaccine. Whole-study findings and limits: Receipt of two AZD1222 doses was followed by a rise in Spike-specific TCR breadth and depth.

The TCR sequence derives from an adult who received the AZD1222 COVID-19 vaccine. The material sequenced was peripheral blood, taken 28 days after the second AZD1222 dose.

The CDR3 coding sequence is TGTGCCAGCCGAAATCCCGACAGGGGCTACGAGCAGTACTTC. Protein: CASRNPDRGYEQYF. V and J are TRBV2 and TRBJ2-7; 8 nucleotides align to TRBD1. Trimming removed 8 bases from V and 3 bases from J; junction bases left unmatched: 9. Germline assignment: CDR1 SNHLY and CDR2 FYNNEI. This CDR3 has 14 residues.